The 32 T cell receptor beta chains reported below all come from one sample, sequenced in a study of vaccination and CD4 T cells after COVID-19. Oncomine TCR Beta short-read sequencing was applied to DNA from cultured CD4+ T cells. TCRdb used MiXCR to reprocess the PCR reads, holding one entry per CDR3 protein. The repertoire has about 14,000 distinct CDR3 sequences, 52% of them found once; the top ten carry 6.5% to 9%. No antigens are known for them. The treatment: approximately nine-day PBMC culture with coronavirus spike peptide pools or control peptides (ViraFEST assay). The sample taken for sequencing was CD4+ T cells from blood, cultured in vitro. The origin of the receptors is a human donor who had recovered from COVID-19.

The rearrangement joins TRBV2 to TRBJ2-3; the match to TRBD1 covers 8 bases. V lost 7 bases and J lost 5; bases outside the gene matches: 8. The CDR3 runs 14 residues. CDR1 is SNHLY and CDR2 is FYNNEI in the germline V gene. The CDR3 nucleotides are TGTGCCAGCACTGACAGGGGATGGGGAGATACGCAGTATTTT. The encoded protein is CASTDRGWGDTQYF.

The chain employs TRBV7-2 and TRBJ2-7; D is perhaps TRBD1 (5 bases). V gave up 6 bases and J gave up 4 bases, with 16 bases separating them. Per the germline V gene, CDR1 is SGHTA and CDR2 is FQGNSA. This CDR3 has 14 amino acids. The CDR3 DNA is TGTGCCAGCAGGCGACAGACCCCCGTTTACGAGCAGTACTTC. This gives the protein CASRRQTPVYEQYF.

This clonotype has only a few counts. The rearrangement links TRBV2 to TRBJ2-7; tentative D call: TRBD2 (6 bases). V lost 6 bases and J 8 bases, leaving 20 bases between the germline ends. The germline V gene has CDR1 SNHLY and CDR2 FYNNEI. The CDR3 covers 14 residues. CDR3 nucleotides: TGTGCCAGCAGGTCCGGGACTGGAAGTGCGAAGCAGTACTTC. This gives the protein CASRSGTGSAKQYF.

The CDR3 loop is CAISEPRQGARTDTQYF. In DNA, the CDR3 is TGTGCCATCAGTGAGCCACGTCAGGGGGCCCGCACAGATACGCAGTATTTT. The V and J genes are TRBV10-3 and TRBJ2-3; 8 bases align to TRBD1. The CDR3 covers 17 residues. J gave up 1 base and V 2 bases, and 8 bases lay outside the gene matches. Germline V gene lookup returns CDR1 ENHRY and CDR2 SYGVKD.

The CDR3 DNA follows: TGTGCCAGCTCACCACGCATGGCAGGAGAGAACACTGAAGCTTTCTTT. Translating it yields CASSPRMAGENTEAFF. This rearrangement joins TRBV18 to TRBJ1-1; D ambiguous. This CDR3 spans 16 amino acids. Germline loops: CDR1 KGHSH, CDR2 LQKENI. V lost 1 base to trimming and J lost 1 base, with 13 bases between them.

This clonotype was counted only a few times. The rearrangement links TRBV7-9 to TRBJ2-3; no definite D call. There are 12 residues in the CDR3. Deletions cut 3 bases from V and 5 bases from J, with 6 bases between. Per the germline V gene, CDR1 is SEHNR and CDR2 is FQNEAQ (reference sequence). CDR3 protein: CASSFRGDTQYF. DNA of the CDR3: TGTGCCAGCAGCTTCCGAGGAGATACGCAGTATTTT. Based on the CDR3 plus reference TRBV7-9 and TRBJ2-3, the full variable domain is DTGVSQNPRHKITKRGQNVTFRCDPISEHNRLYWYRQTLGQGPEFLTYFQNEAQLEKSRLLSDRFSAERPKGSFSTLEIQRTEQGDSAMYLCASSFRGDTQYFGPGTRLTVL.

The CDR3 is CASSPPGEKLFF. Written as DNA, the CDR3 is TGTGCCAGCTCACCACCGGGGGAAAAACTGTTTTTT. The chain has TRBV18 and TRBJ1-4; D gene uncertain. V was clipped by 0 bases and J by 8 bases, with 4 bases between them. The germline V gene encodes CDR1 KGHSH and CDR2 LQKENI. This CDR3 region has 12 residues.

This clonotype has just one count. The chain joins TRBV20-1 to TRBJ2-5; 7 bases map to TRBD2. Losses at the gene ends were 4 bases for V and 3 bases for J; bases not matched to a gene: 5. The V gene's germline CDR1 is DFQATT and CDR2 SNEGSKA (reference sequence). This CDR3 is built from 13 residues. Written as DNA, the CDR3 is TGCAGTGCTATAAGCGGGACCGAAGAGACCCAGTACTTC. This translates into CSAISGTEETQYF.

This clonotype was detected only once. The V and J genes are TRBV24-1 and TRBJ2-7; 14 bases align to TRBD2. J lost 6 bases, V lost 12 bases, and 6 bases had no gene match. Germline V lookup: CDR1 KGHDR, CDR2 SFDVKD. This CDR3 spans 13 amino acids. The CDR3 protein is CAAGTSGRTEQYF. CDR3 bases: TGTGCCGCCGGGACTAGCGGGAGAACCGAGCAGTACTTC.

This clonotype was recorded only once. The chain recombines TRBV7-2 with TRBJ1-1, with 8 bases fitting TRBD1. The germline gives CDR1 SGHTA, CDR2 FQGNSA. The CDR3 contains 16 residues. J gave up 0 bases and V 5 bases, and 8 bases lay outside the gene matches. CDR3 region: CASSPQNRGLNTEAFF. CDR3 nucleotides: TGTGCCAGCAGCCCGCAGAACAGGGGGTTGAACACTGAAGCTTTCTTT.

About this clonotype itself: The junction and the germline gene differ at one end; a read error may be behind it. The V gene is TRBV2, the J gene TRBJ1-5; D is ambiguous. The CDR3 totals 13 residues. The germline gives CDR1 SNHLY, CDR2 FYNNEI. CDR3 coding DNA: TGTACCAGCACCACCGGGGGCAATCAGCCCCAGCATTTT. The encoded protein is CTSTTGGNQPQHF.

The chain recombines TRBV6-1 with TRBJ2-3; TRBD2 agrees at 9 bases. The CDR3 sequence is 15 residues long. Germline V gene sequence: CDR1 MNHNS, CDR2 SASEGT. Trimming removed 6 bases from V and 2 bases from J; junction bases left unmatched: 6. CDR3: CASRGIAGATDTQYF. CDR3 DNA: TGTGCCAGCAGGGGCATAGCGGGGGCCACAGATACGCAGTATTTT.

The rearrangement uses TRBV20-1 and TRBJ1-2, with unresolved D. V was trimmed by 6 bases and J by 6 bases, leaving 17 bases between them. The CDR3 has 13 amino acids. From germline, CDR1 is DFQATT and CDR2 SNEGSKA (reference sequence). CDR3 loop: CSAHRKIQNGYTF. The CDR3 nucleotides are TGCAGTGCCCATAGGAAGATCCAAAATGGCTACACCTTC.

This chain connects TRBV29-1 to TRBJ1-6; D gene ambiguous. Trimming took off 7 bases at V and 3 bases at J, with 13 bases between the two ends. The CDR3 is 14 residues long. CDR1 is SQVTM, CDR2 ANQGSEA, per germline. The CDR3 nucleotides are TGCAGCGCGGCCACAGACGACTATAATTCACCCCTCCACTTT. Translation gives CSAATDDYNSPLHF.

The V and J genes are TRBV11-2 and TRBJ2-5; TRBD2 agrees at 9 bases. The CDR3 is made up of 16 amino acids. V shed 1 base and J 5 bases; nucleotides not matched to a gene: 8. Germline-derived CDR1 and CDR2 are SGHAT and FQNNGV. CDR3 in amino acids: CASSLVGGGASETQYF. The CDR3 DNA reads TGTGCCAGCAGCTTAGTTGGCGGGGGGGCGAGCGAGACCCAGTACTTC.

On this clonotype: The junction departs from the called germline gene at one end, perhaps through a read error. The chain carries TRBV6-1 and TRBJ1-2, with D hard to call. The germline V gene has CDR1 MNHNS and CDR2 SASEGT. The CDR3 sequence is 10 residues long. The CDR3: CASSAVGCTF. CDR3 in DNA: TGTGCCAGCAGCGCAGTCGGCTGCACCTTC.

This clonotype was seen more than once but under ten times. The chain recombines TRBV10-3 with TRBJ2-7, with TRBD1 matching over 7 bases. The junction had 6 bases not matched to a gene; V was cut back by 6 bases and J by 1 base. Germline-derived CDR1 and CDR2 are ENHRY and SYGVKD. The CDR3 runs to 14 residues. CDR3 coding DNA: TGTGCCATCAGCCCGGGACAGAATTCCTACGAGCAGTACTTC. The encoded protein is CAISPGQNSYEQYF.

The chain recombines TRBV14 with TRBJ2-1; TRBD2 is a possible D gene (7 bases). The V end was cut by 1 base, the J end by 4 bases, with 20 bases between. This CDR3 spans 18 amino acids. CDR1 SGHDN and CDR2 FVKESK come from the germline V gene. Here the CDR3 DNA reads TGTGCCAGCAGCCAAGCAAGATCACAGGGAGGGAAGTACAATGAGCAGTTCTTC. This codes for CASSQARSQGGKYNEQFF.

Concerning this clonotype: A junction boundary mismatches the germline segment, possibly from a read error. The CDR3 nucleotides read TGTGCTAGCAGCTACGGGGGTGGTGAGCAGTTCTTC. Translated: CASSYGGGEQFF. J is TRBJ2-1 and V is TRBV7-6, with D possibly TRBD2 on 6 matching bases. The length of the CDR3 is 12 residues. The germline V gene has CDR1 SGHVS and CDR2 FNYEAQ.

The chain couples TRBV19 to TRBJ1-6, with 8 bases lining up with TRBD1. The V gene end was trimmed by 5 bases and the J gene end by 10 bases; junction bases not matched to a gene: 7. The germline V gene has CDR1 LNHDA and CDR2 SQIVND (reference sequence). This CDR3 contains 14 residues. The CDR3 spells CASSARTGRSPLHF. The DNA for the CDR3 is TGTGCCAGTAGTGCCAGGACAGGGCGCTCACCCCTCCACTTT.

This clonotype appeared a few times. The rearrangement links TRBV6-1 to TRBJ1-5; D unclear. V was cut by 7 bases and J by 4 bases, with 11 bases left in between. CDR3 length equals 13 residues. Looked up from germline, CDR1 is MNHNS and CDR2 is SASEGT. CDR3 protein: CASMKSLNQPQHF. Here the CDR3 DNA reads TGTGCCAGCATGAAGAGCCTTAATCAGCCCCAGCATTTT.

V gene TRBV7-9 combines with J gene TRBJ1-5; 7 bases match TRBD1. CDR1 is SEHNR and CDR2 is FQNEAQ in the germline V gene (reference sequence). The CDR3 runs to 14 residues. The V segment lost 2 bases and the J segment 3 bases; nucleotides outside the gene matches: 1. The CDR3 region is CASSLTGDNQPQHF. The CDR3 nucleotides read TGTGCCAGCAGCTTAACAGGGGACAATCAGCCCCAGCATTTT. The whole variable domain, remainder taken from reference TRBV7-9 and TRBJ1-5, is DTGVSQNPRHKITKRGQNVTFRCDPISEHNRLYWYRQTLGQGPEFLTYFQNEAQLEKSRLLSDRFSAERPKGSFSTLEIQRTEQGDSAMYLCASSLTGDNQPQHFGDGTRLSIL.

There are a few counts of this clonotype. This rearrangement joins TRBV18 to TRBJ2-7; 9 bases match TRBD1. Germline V gene sequence: CDR1 KGHSH, CDR2 LQKENI. The V gene end was trimmed by 3 bases and the J gene end by 3 bases; junction bases not matched to a gene: 6. The CDR3 has 15 amino acids. For the CDR3, the DNA is TGTGCCAGCTCACCGGGGACAGGGCGAATCTACGAGCAGTACTTC. Translated, it gives CASSPGTGRIYEQYF.

By sample fraction, this clonotype is medium-sized. J is TRBJ1-2 and V is TRBV14; D unresolved. The germline V and J ends were trimmed by 0 bases and 4 bases, with 15 bases remaining between them. The CDR3 is 16 amino acids. Germline lookup yields CDR1 SGHDN and CDR2 FVKESK. CDR3 coding DNA: TGTGCCAGCAGCCAAGATCTTGGAAGAGGGCTCTATGGCTACACCTTC. It encodes CASSQDLGRGLYGYTF.

On this clonotype: A read error may explain this, as a much larger clone is one base away. The chain uses TRBV20-1 and TRBJ2-7; a possible D gene is TRBD2 (6 bases). Germline V gene lookup returns CDR1 DFQATT and CDR2 SNEGSKA (reference sequence). V lost 0 bases and J 0 bases, leaving 18 bases between the germline ends. CDR3 size: 17 residues. The CDR3 sequence is CSARDSGSGRGSYEQYF. Written as DNA, the CDR3 is TGCAGTGCTAGAGATTCAGGGTCCGGGAGAGGCTCCTACGAGCAGTACTTC.

This clonotype was seen more than once but under ten times. The chain carries TRBV5-4 and TRBJ2-7, with 12 bases lining up with TRBD2. Germline assignment: CDR1 SGHNT and CDR2 YYREEE (reference sequence). V shed 4 bases, J shed 6 bases, and the junction held 20 bases outside the gene matches. The CDR3 consists of 19 residues. This CDR3 is CASSPGGLAGRSTSGEQYF. DNA for the CDR3: TGTGCCAGCAGCCCCGGGGGACTAGCGGGCCGATCCACCTCCGGCGAGCAGTACTTC.

The rearrangement links TRBV5-1 to TRBJ2-6; possibly TRBD1 for D (5 bases). Germline-derived CDR1 and CDR2 are SGHRS and YFSETQ. The CDR3 extends over 16 amino acids. V lost 0 bases, J lost 2 bases, and 9 bases lay in between. The CDR3 bases are TGCGCCAGCAGCTTGGACGCAGGGCCTGGGGCCAACGTCCTGACTTTC. This sequence encodes CASSLDAGPGANVLTF.

The V and J genes are TRBV6-1 and TRBJ2-5, with 7 nucleotides matching TRBD2. Losses at the gene ends were 8 bases for V and 1 base for J; bases not matched to a gene: 7. From germline, CDR1 is MNHNS and CDR2 SASEGT. The CDR3 has 14 amino acids. The CDR3 reads CASVWGGSQETQYF. The DNA of the CDR3 is TGTGCCAGCGTCTGGGGAGGGTCCCAAGAGACCCAGTACTTC.

The chain joins TRBV6-1 to TRBJ1-5; 7 positions agree with TRBD1. The CDR3 extends over 14 amino acids. With V trimmed by 7 bases and J by 4 bases, 7 bases remained unmatched. CDR1 and CDR2 from the germline V gene are MNHNS and SASEGT. In DNA form, the CDR3 reads TGTGCCAGCAATATTTGGGACAGTAATCAGCCCCAGCATTTT. This translates into CASNIWDSNQPQHF.

The gene calls are TRBV28 and TRBJ1-2, with D possibly being TRBD1 (5 bases). Germline values: CDR1 MDHEN, CDR2 SYDVKM. The CDR3 covers 16 residues. Trimming took 6 bases from V and 2 from J, leaving 19 bases between them. The CDR3 DNA follows: TGTGCCAGCAGCCCATTAGGACCGGGACGGAACTATGGCTACACCTTC. It encodes CASSPLGPGRNYGYTF.

The chain couples TRBV27 to TRBJ1-1, with 8 bases fitting TRBD1. This CDR3 has 14 amino acids. Germline values: CDR1 MNHEY, CDR2 SMNVEV (reference sequence). After removal of 2 bases from V and 4 bases from J, the junction contained 3 bases not matched to a gene. The CDR3 protein is CASSLSGQGTEAFF. The CDR3 DNA reads as TGTGCCAGCAGTTTAAGTGGACAGGGCACTGAAGCTTTCTTT.

The rearrangement joins TRBV24-1 to TRBJ2-1; the D is unclear. The CDR3 runs to 15 residues. The germline V gene has CDR1 KGHDR and CDR2 SFDVKD. V was cut by 6 bases and J by 5 bases, with 16 bases left in between. The chain's CDR3 is CATSIGPNFNNEQFF. CDR3 nucleotides: TGTGCCACCAGTATTGGTCCTAACTTTAACAATGAGCAGTTCTTC.